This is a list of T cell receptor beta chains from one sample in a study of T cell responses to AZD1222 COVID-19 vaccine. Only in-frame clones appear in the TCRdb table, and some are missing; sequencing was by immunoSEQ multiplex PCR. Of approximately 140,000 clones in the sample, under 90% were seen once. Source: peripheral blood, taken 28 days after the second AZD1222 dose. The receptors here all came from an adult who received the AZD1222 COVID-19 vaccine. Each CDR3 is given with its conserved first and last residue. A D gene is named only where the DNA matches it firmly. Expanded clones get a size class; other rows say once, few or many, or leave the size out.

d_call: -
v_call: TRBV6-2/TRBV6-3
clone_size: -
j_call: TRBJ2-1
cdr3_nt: TGTGCCAGCAGTTACCCAACGGAGATCTACAATGAGCAGTTCTTC
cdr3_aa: CASSYPTEIYNEQFF

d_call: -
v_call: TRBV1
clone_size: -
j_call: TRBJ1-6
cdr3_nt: TGCACCAGCAGCCAAGATCGAGGGAATTCACCCCTCCACTTT
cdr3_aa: CTSSQDRGNSPLHF

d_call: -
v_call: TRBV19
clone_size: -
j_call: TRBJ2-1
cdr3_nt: TGTGCCAGTAGTAAGAAGCGGCTCGACTCCTACAATGAGCAGTTCTTC
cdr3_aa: CASSKKRLDSYNEQFF

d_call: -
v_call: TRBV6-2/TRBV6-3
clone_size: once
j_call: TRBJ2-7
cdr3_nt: TGTGCCAGCAGTTACTCGAGTGGGAGTTGGGGAACCTACGAGCAGTACTTC
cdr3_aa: CASSYSSGSWGTYEQYF

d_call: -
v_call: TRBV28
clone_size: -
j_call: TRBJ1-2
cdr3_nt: TGTGCCAGCAGTTTAGGGGCAGTAAGGGGCTACACCTTC
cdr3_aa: CASSLGAVRGYTF

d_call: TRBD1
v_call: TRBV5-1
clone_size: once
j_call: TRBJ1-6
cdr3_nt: TGCGCCAGCAGCTTGGATGTGACAGGGGGCAATTCACCCCTCCACTTT
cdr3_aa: CASSLDVTGGNSPLHF

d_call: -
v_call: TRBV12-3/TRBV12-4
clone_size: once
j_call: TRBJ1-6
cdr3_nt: TGTGCCAGCACGGCAGATAATTCACCCCTCCACTTT
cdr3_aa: CASTADNSPLHF

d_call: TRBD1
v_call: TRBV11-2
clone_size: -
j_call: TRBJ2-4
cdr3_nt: TGTGCCAGCAGCTTAGCCCCCGGGACAGGTCAAAACATTCAGTACTTC
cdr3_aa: CASSLAPGTGQNIQYF

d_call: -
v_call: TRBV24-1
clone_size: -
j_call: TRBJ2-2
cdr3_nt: TGTGCCACCAGTGGTCGCAACACCGGGGAGCTGTTTTTT
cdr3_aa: CATSGRNTGELFF

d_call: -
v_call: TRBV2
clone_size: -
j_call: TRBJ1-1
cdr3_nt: TGTGCCAGCAGTGAGGAGACAGGTAAAGCTTTCTTT
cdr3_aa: CASSEETGKAFF

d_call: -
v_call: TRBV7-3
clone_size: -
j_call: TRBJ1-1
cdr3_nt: TGTGCCAGCAGCAGTACCCAGGGGACTGAAGCTTTCTTT
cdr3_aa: CASSSTQGTEAFF

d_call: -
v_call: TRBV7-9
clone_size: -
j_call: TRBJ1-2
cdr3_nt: TGTGCCAGCAGCGATACACTCAGGGTACAGAATGGCTACACCTTC
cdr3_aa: CASSDTLRVQNGYTF

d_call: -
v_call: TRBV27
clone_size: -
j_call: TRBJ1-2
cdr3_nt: TGTGCCAGCAGTTTAAAGGGGGGACCTAACTATGGCTACACCTTC
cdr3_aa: CASSLKGGPNYGYTF

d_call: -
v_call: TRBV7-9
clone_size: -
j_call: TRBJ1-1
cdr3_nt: TGTGCCAGCACGCAGAGAGAGAACACTGAAGCTTTCTTT
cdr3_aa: CASTQRENTEAFF

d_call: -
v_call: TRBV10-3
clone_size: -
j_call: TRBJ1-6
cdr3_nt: TGTGCCATCAGACAAGGAGGAGGAGAATATAATTCACCCCTCCACTTT
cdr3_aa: CAIRQGGGEYNSPLHF

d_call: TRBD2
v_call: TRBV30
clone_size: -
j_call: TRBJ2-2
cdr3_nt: TGTGCCTGGAGTGAACTAGCGGGAGGGCCTGGGGAGCTGTTTTTT
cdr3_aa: CAWSELAGGPGELFF

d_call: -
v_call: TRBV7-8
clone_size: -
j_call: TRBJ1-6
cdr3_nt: TGTGCCAGCAGCTTAGCGCAGGGATCCTATAATTCACCCCTCCACTTT
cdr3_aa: CASSLAQGSYNSPLHF

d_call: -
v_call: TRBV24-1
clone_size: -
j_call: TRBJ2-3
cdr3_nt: TGTGCCACCAGTGATTCGGACAGCAACACAGATACGCAGTATTTT
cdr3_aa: CATSDSDSNTDTQYF

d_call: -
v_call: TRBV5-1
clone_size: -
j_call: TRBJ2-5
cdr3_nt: TGCGCCAGCAGCTTGGGTAGGGGAGACGGAGAGACCCAGTACTTC
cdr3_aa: CASSLGRGDGETQYF

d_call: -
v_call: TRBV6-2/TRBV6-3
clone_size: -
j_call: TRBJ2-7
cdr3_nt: TGTGCCAGCAGTTCCCCCTCCTGGGAGCAGTACTTC
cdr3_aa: CASSSPSWEQYF

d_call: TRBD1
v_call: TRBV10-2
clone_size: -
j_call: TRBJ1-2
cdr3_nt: TGCGCCAGCAGTGACAGGACAGGGGCGCCTATAAGCTACACCTTC
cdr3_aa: CASSDRTGAPISYTF

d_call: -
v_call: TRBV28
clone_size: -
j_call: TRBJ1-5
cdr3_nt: TGTGCCAGCACTACTATATCAGGGTCGGCGATTGTGGGGGCTAGCAATCAGCCCCAGCATTTT
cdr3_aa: CASTTISGSAIVGASNQPQHF